These 25 T cell receptor beta chains came from one sample sequenced in a study of naive and memory T cell subsets. Study results and limitations: Naive repertoires, especially CD8, held a few larger clonotypes, possibly memory cells re-expressing CD45RA.

No cognate antigen is known for these TCRs. Both TRBC1 and TRBC2 were covered by a beta constant-region primer of two equimolar oligonucleotides. Ligated cDNA was amplified by four rounds of PCR with nested alpha and beta constant-region primers and SP2. MiXCR, run by TCRdb on the UMI-ligation and nested PCR reads, gives a single entry per CDR3 protein. Here the sample spans 120,000 to 150,000 distinct CDR3 sequences, about 20% being singletons. The specimen sequenced was naive CD4+ T cells from blood. The receptor set was obtained from a human donor in good health.

The rearrangement uses TRBV30 and TRBJ2-5, with 12 bases that match TRBD2. The V and J ends lost 6 bases and 5 bases, in that order; junction bases with no gene match: 7. CDR3 length equals 14 residues. Germline V gene sequence: CDR1 GTSNPN, CDR2 SVGIG (reference sequence). CDR3: CACRLAGEAETQYF. CDR3 sequence (DNA): TGTGCCTGTAGACTAGCGGGAGAGGCGGAGACCCAGTACTTC.

The chain joins TRBV6-6 to TRBJ2-7; D is possibly TRBD1 (6 bases). The ends were cut back, 6 bases at V and 4 bases at J, with 19 bases in the middle. Germline CDR1 is MNHNY and CDR2 is SVGAGI (reference sequence). CDR3 length equals 15 residues. CDR3 nucleotides: TGTGCCAGCAGCGGGTCCCGGACAGCCAAATACGAGCAGTACTTC. It codes for CASSGSRTAKYEQYF.

This clonotype was found a few times. This chain connects TRBV2 to TRBJ1-4; D is undetermined. Trimming pared 0 bases from V and 3 bases from J, leaving 11 bases between. The CDR3 extends over 16 amino acids. CDR1 SNHLY and CDR2 FYNNEI come from the germline V gene. The chain's CDR3 is CASSEARVGANEKLFF. The DNA of the CDR3 is TGTGCCAGCAGTGAAGCCCGGGTTGGGGCTAATGAAAAACTGTTTTTT.

The V and J genes are TRBV20-1 and TRBJ2-4; maybe TRBD2 (5 bases). With 3 bases removed from V and 4 bases from J, the gap between germline ends came to 13 bases. The CDR3 runs 14 residues. The V gene's germline CDR1 is DFQATT and CDR2 SNEGSKA (reference sequence). DNA for the CDR3: TGCAGTGCTAGCAGTGGAGGCGGAAAAAACATTCAGTACTTC. Protein: CSASSGGGKNIQYF.

This clonotype was counted only a few times. The chain uses TRBV28 and TRBJ2-2, with D maybe TRBD1 (6 bases). Trimming shortened V by 2 bases and J by 5 bases, and 12 bases separated the two germline ends. The germline gives CDR1 MDHEN, CDR2 SYDVKM. The CDR3 runs to 15 residues. The chain's CDR3 is CASSLQGMRTGELFF. The DNA of the CDR3 is TGTGCCAGCAGTTTACAGGGGATGAGGACCGGGGAGCTGTTTTTT.

V is TRBV29-1 and J is TRBJ2-2; 7 bases are a match to TRBD1. The CDR3 runs to 15 residues. Germline V CDR1 and CDR2: SQVTM, ANQGSEA. Trimming took 6 bases from V and 0 from J; bases not matched to a gene: 7. For the CDR3, the DNA is TGCAGCGTGGAGACAGGGCTCGCGAACACCGGGGAGCTGTTTTTT. It codes for CSVETGLANTGELFF.

The gene calls are TRBV20-1 and TRBJ2-3; 8 bases are shared with TRBD2. CDR3 length: 15 residues. Germline V gene sequence: CDR1 DFQATT, CDR2 SNEGSKA (reference sequence). The V and J ends lost 0 bases and 2 bases, in that order; junction bases with no gene match: 4. The CDR3 here is CSARDWTSPTDTQYF. DNA of the CDR3: TGCAGTGCTAGAGATTGGACTAGCCCCACAGATACGCAGTATTTT.

This chain joins TRBV6-5 and TRBJ1-5; 7 bases match TRBD1. V dropped 6 bases and J dropped 4; count of bases not matched to a gene: 12. The CDR3 consists of 16 residues. The germline V gene has CDR1 MNHEY and CDR2 SVGAGI. The CDR3 is CASSHIRQGGNQPQHF. The DNA for the CDR3 is TGTGCCAGCAGCCACATTCGACAGGGCGGGAATCAGCCCCAGCATTTT.

The gene calls are TRBV6-5 and TRBJ1-5; perhaps TRBD1 as D (6 bases). V lost 2 bases to trimming and J lost 9 bases, with 14 bases between them. Germline assignment: CDR1 MNHEY and CDR2 SVGAGI. The CDR3 runs to 14 residues. The CDR3 DNA follows: TGTGCCAGCAGTTACAACAGGGAATCGCGGCCCCAGCATTTT. Translating it yields CASSYNRESRPQHF.

This clonotype was recorded only once. The chain has TRBV20-1 and TRBJ1-2; possibly TRBD1 for D (6 bases). CDR1 and CDR2 from the germline V gene are DFQATT and SNEGSKA (reference sequence). The ends were cut back, 6 bases at V and 7 bases at J, with 15 bases in the middle. The CDR3 consists of 12 residues. The CDR3 nucleotides read TGCAGTGCCCTGGGGGGGCTTGGTGGCTACACCTTC. It encodes CSALGGLGGYTF.

This chain joins TRBV29-1 and TRBJ2-7; either TRBD1 or TRBD2 may supply D (5 bases each). With 7 bases removed from V and 6 bases from J, the gap between germline ends came to 19 bases. The CDR3 is 13 residues long. The germline V gene encodes CDR1 SQVTM and CDR2 ANQGSEA. The CDR3 DNA reads TGCAGCGCTCAGGGCGTCAAACGGGGCGAGCAGTACTTC. Residues: CSAQGVKRGEQYF.

The chain links TRBV25-1 to TRBJ2-1; TRBD2 is a possible D gene (6 bases). The CDR3 has 17 residues. Germline CDR1 is MGHDK and CDR2 is SYGVNS. Trimming pared 0 bases from V and 7 bases from J, leaving 19 bases between. CDR3 coding DNA: TGTGCCAGCAGTGAATATCGCGGGGCGGCAGCGCTTAATGAGCAGTTCTTC. This encodes CASSEYRGAAALNEQFF.

V usage is TRBV2 and J usage is TRBJ1-5; 9 bases are shared with TRBD1. The trim removed 7 bases at V and 6 bases at J, leaving 7 bases unmatched. The CDR3 has 14 amino acids. Germline V gives CDR1 SNHLY, CDR2 FYNNEI. CDR3 nucleotides: TGTGCCAGCACCCTAAAGGGACAGGGTCAGCCCCAGCATTTT. This codes for CASTLKGQGQPQHF.

This clonotype was observed a handful of times. The genes are TRBV12-3 or TRBV12-4 and TRBJ2-4, with D perhaps TRBD1 (6 bases). CDR3 size: 14 residues. V was cut by 0 bases and J by 7 bases, with 10 bases left in between. The CDR3 loop reads CASSLAGGMNIQYF. Here the CDR3 DNA reads TGTGCCAGCAGTTTAGCAGGGGGTATGAACATTCAGTACTTC.

In its sample, this clonotype was seen a few times. The rearrangement uses TRBV9 and TRBJ1-2, with 7 bases matching TRBD1. V gave up 4 bases and J gave up 3 bases; unmatched junction bases: 6. The CDR3 loop spans 14 amino acids. The germline gives CDR1 SGDLS, CDR2 YYNGEE. CDR3 sequence reads: CASSRYTGDYGYTF. DNA for the CDR3: TGTGCCAGCAGCAGGTACACAGGGGACTATGGCTACACCTTC. Full variable domain (rest looked up from reference TRBV9 and TRBJ1-2): DSGVTQTPKHLITATGQRVTLRCSPRSGDLSVYWYQQSLDQGLQFLIQYYNGEERAKGNILERFSAQQFPDLHSELNLSSLELGDSALYFCASSRYTGDYGYTFGSGTRLTVV.

This clonotype was found many times. One end of the junction fails to match germline, which may point to a read error. This chain uses TRBV20-1 with TRBJ1-5, with 8 bases fitting TRBD1. Germline assignment: CDR1 DFQATT and CDR2 SNEGSKA (reference sequence). The CDR3 has 12 residues. CDR3 loop: CSARTGNQPQHF. The CDR3 DNA is TGCAGCGCTAGGACAGGGAATCAGCCCCAGCATTTT.

V gene TRBV7-3 combines with J gene TRBJ2-1, with D possibly matching TRBD2 (6 bases). This CDR3 comprises 15 residues. V lost 4 bases and J lost 3, with 13 bases in between. Germline CDR1 reads SGHTA; CDR2 reads FQGTGA. This CDR3 is CASSSRSGGYNEQFF. CDR3 nucleotide sequence: TGTGCCAGCAGCTCCAGGTCCGGGGGCTACAATGAGCAGTTCTTC.

This clonotype has just a few counts. The CDR3 region has the DNA TGTGCCAGTATTGGCGGACCAGATACGCAGTATTTT. Its translation is CASIGGPDTQYF. J is TRBJ2-3 and V is TRBV19, with D uncertain. The CDR3 covers 12 residues. V lost 7 bases and J 4 bases, leaving 9 bases between the germline ends. Germline V CDR1 and CDR2: LNHDA, SQIVND (reference sequence).

This chain uses TRBV30 with TRBJ1-1; D gene uncertain. V lost 4 bases, J lost 0 bases, and 18 bases lay in between. This CDR3 comprises 16 residues. Germline CDR1 and CDR2: GTSNPN and SVGIG (reference sequence). As DNA, the CDR3 is TGTGCCTGGAAAGCCAGGCGAAATCCTATGAACACTGAAGCTTTCTTT. Translating gives CAWKARRNPMNTEAFF.

This clonotype was counted a few times. This chain links TRBV6-5 with TRBJ2-5, with D perhaps TRBD1 (6 bases). Per the germline V gene, CDR1 is MNHEY and CDR2 is SVGAGI. V lost 6 bases and J 5 bases, leaving 16 bases between the germline ends. The CDR3 extends over 14 amino acids. In DNA form, the CDR3 reads TGTGCCAGCAGCCTCAGGGGCGGTGCTGAGACCCAGTACTTC. Translation: CASSLRGGAETQYF.

The table lists this clonotype with a few counts. This rearrangement joins TRBV27 to TRBJ1-5; D remains ambiguous. The CDR3 loop spans 12 amino acids. Germline CDR1 MNHEY, CDR2 SMNVEV (reference sequence). Between the trimmed V and J ends, which lost 9 bases and 0 bases, there was a span of 6 bases. The CDR3 nucleotides read TGTGCCAGTTCCCATAGCAATCAGCCCCAGCATTTT. Translation gives CASSHSNQPQHF.

This sequence joins TRBV6-6 and TRBJ2-5; D gene uncertain. The V end was cut by 0 bases, the J end by 10 bases, with 9 bases between. The CDR3 consists of 12 residues. The germline V gene encodes CDR1 MNHNY and CDR2 SVGAGI (reference sequence). This CDR3 is CASSYSQVGQYF. CDR3 DNA: TGTGCCAGCAGTTACTCTCAAGTAGGCCAGTACTTC.

The chain combines TRBV7-9 with TRBJ2-7, with D possibly TRBD2 on 5 matching bases. This CDR3 is built from 14 residues. CDR1 and CDR2 from the germline V gene are SEHNR and FQNEAQ (reference sequence). V was clipped by 7 bases and J by 7 bases, with 20 bases between them. The CDR3 DNA sequence: TGTGCCAGCAACCCCCTGGGCCCCGCGGGTGAGCAGTACTTC. Translating gives CASNPLGPAGEQYF.

This clonotype was seen only a few times. CDR3 protein: CASSPGLETQYF. CDR3 DNA: TGTGCCAGCTCACCGGGGTTGGAGACCCAGTACTTC. The V call is TRBV18, the J call TRBJ2-5, with D uncertain. V was shortened by 3 bases and J by 5 bases, with 7 bases between the two germline ends. The CDR3 totals 12 residues. Germline CDR1 is KGHSH and CDR2 is LQKENI.

This clonotype was seen more than once but under ten times. The V and J genes are TRBV20-1 and TRBJ2-7; D gene uncertain. The V and J ends lost 1 base and 7 bases respectively, with 5 bases between them. From germline, CDR1 is DFQATT and CDR2 SNEGSKA (reference sequence). The CDR3 consists of 10 residues. The CDR3 DNA reads TGCAGTGCTAGAGGGACGGAGCAGTACTTC. This encodes CSARGTEQYF.